Presented here are 21 T cell receptor beta chains from one specimen sequenced in a study of blood T cell repertoires in COVID-19. TCRdb's table, derived via immunoSEQ multiplex PCR, lists solely in-frame clones and lacks some. The table has a few hundred thousand clones, approximately 84% seen once. The sample taken for sequencing was PBMCs or T cells enriched from blood (not recorded which). The source is a woman in her 30s who had recovered from COVID-19.

This CDR3 is CASKPPSGGALYEQYF. The CDR3 DNA reads as TGTGCCAGCAAACCCCCTAGCGGGGGGGCCCTCTACGAGCAGTACTTC. The chain links TRBV28 to TRBJ2-7; the match to TRBD2 covers 12 bases. This CDR3 is 16 amino acids long. CDR1 is MDHEN and CDR2 is SYDVKM in the germline V gene. V was clipped by 7 bases and J by 3 bases; unmatched bases: 10.

This clone appeared a single time. The CDR3: CASSQVAGVETQYF. The CDR3 coding sequence is TGCGCCAGCAGCCAAGTTGCGGGGGTCGAGACCCAGTACTTC. V usage is TRBV4-1 and J usage is TRBJ2-5; 7 nucleotides match TRBD2. The CDR3 totals 14 residues. The germline V gene encodes CDR1 MGHRA and CDR2 YSYEKL. Trimming took 1 base from V and 5 from J; bases not matched to a gene: 4.

A single count supports this clone. This chain connects TRBV23-1 to TRBJ2-7, with 9 bases that match TRBD1. Being an ORF, TRBV23-1 has a function that is uncertain. V was clipped by 3 bases and J by 3 bases; unmatched bases: 12. The CDR3 totals 17 residues. CDR3 loop: CASSQGQGLLGLYEQYF. The CDR3 nucleotides are TGCGCCAGCAGTCAGGGACAGGGTTTGTTGGGCCTCTACGAGCAGTACTTC.

The V gene is TRBV4-1, the J gene TRBJ2-5; D may be TRBD2 (5 bases). Germline values: CDR1 MGHRA, CDR2 YSYEKL. Between the trimmed V and J ends, which lost 1 base and 2 bases, there was a span of 14 bases. The CDR3 is 16 residues long. The CDR3 nucleotides read TGCGCCAGCAGCCAAGGGCCGGGGATAGGGCAAGAGACCCAGTACTTC. Translating it yields CASSQGPGIGQETQYF.

This clone came up once. The chain couples TRBV11-2 to TRBJ1-4; no clear D gene. CDR1 and CDR2 (germline): SGHAT, FQNNGV. CDR3 length: 16 residues. V lost 0 bases and J lost 12, with 20 bases in between. CDR3 residues: CASSLDLGRPLRELFF. In nucleotides, the CDR3 is TGTGCCAGCAGCTTAGATCTTGGGAGACCTTTGAGGGAACTGTTTTTT.

The chain has TRBV3-1 (or the pseudogene TRBV3-2) and TRBJ2-7; D might be TRBD2 (5 bases). Germline CDR1 reads LGHDT; CDR2 reads YNNKEL (reference sequence). The CDR3 sequence is 15 residues long. V lost 3 bases and J 0 bases, leaving 12 bases between the germline ends. CDR3 loop: CASSHGRAISYEQYF. CDR3 nucleotides: TGTGCCAGCAGCCACGGGCGGGCGATCTCCTACGAGCAGTACTTC.

V is TRBV15 and J is TRBJ1-1; D perhaps matches TRBD1 (6 bases). V gave up 3 bases and J gave up 4 bases, with 21 bases separating them. CDR1 and CDR2 (germline): LNHNV, YYDKDF (reference sequence). The CDR3 length is 17 residues. The CDR3 DNA reads TGTGCCACCAGCAGGCCCCGGGACATAGGATGGGGCACTGAAGCTTTCTTT. This codes for CATSRPRDIGWGTEAFF.

V usage is TRBV12-3 or TRBV12-4 and J usage is TRBJ1-1, with D maybe TRBD1 (5 bases). The germline V and J ends were trimmed by 7 bases and 7 bases, with 16 bases remaining between them. The CDR3 contains 13 residues. This CDR3 reads CASTPNWGVEAFF. The DNA for the CDR3 is TGTGCCAGCACCCCTAATTGGGGCGTTGAAGCTTTCTTT.

The chain links TRBV10-1 to TRBJ1-5; D is possibly TRBD1 (6 bases). The CDR3 extends over 17 amino acids. CDR1 is WNHNN, CDR2 SYGVQD, per germline (reference sequence). The V end lost 11 bases, the J end lost 7 bases, and 30 bases lay between the germline ends. The CDR3 sequence: CAVTGREDGGRVQPQHF. In DNA, the CDR3 is TGCGCCGTAACCGGGCGAGAGGATGGGGGCCGGGTCCAGCCCCAGCATTTT.

The chain recombines TRBV6-6 with TRBJ2-7, with a weak D call TRBD1 (6 bases). V was cut by 6 bases and J by 2 bases, with 20 bases left in between. Germline V gives CDR1 MNHNY, CDR2 SVGAGI (reference sequence). This CDR3 is 16 amino acids long. The chain's CDR3 is CASRNADSSPAYEQYF. The CDR3 bases are TGTGCCAGCAGAAACGCGGACAGTAGTCCCGCCTACGAGCAGTACTTC.

This chain joins TRBV9 and TRBJ1-1, with a possible D match to TRBD1 (5 bases). The germline gives CDR1 SGDLS, CDR2 YYNGEE. Trimming cost V 3 bases and J 2 bases, with 14 bases left between them. The CDR3 extends over 15 amino acids. The CDR3 loop reads CASSASGAGNTEAFF. The CDR3 DNA reads TGTGCCAGCAGCGCCTCCGGGGCGGGAAACACTGAAGCTTTCTTT.

The chain links TRBV2 to TRBJ2-7, with 8 bases fitting TRBD2. V dropped 4 bases and J dropped 13; count of bases not matched to a gene: 9. CDR3 length equals 12 residues. Germline V gene lookup returns CDR1 SNHLY and CDR2 FYNNEI. In DNA, the CDR3 is TGTGCCAGCAGTGCCCCGGGGGGGCTGGAATACTTC. This sequence encodes CASSAPGGLEYF.

V usage is TRBV5-1 and J usage is TRBJ1-2, with D maybe TRBD1 (6 bases). Germline V gene lookup returns CDR1 SGHRS and CDR2 YFSETQ. V lost 7 bases to trimming and J lost 8 bases, with 24 bases between them. This CDR3 spans 15 amino acids. Written as DNA, the CDR3 is TGCGCCAGCTCCCAAGGGGGGGGAGATCCATCGGGCTACACCTTC. Translation gives CASSQGGGDPSGYTF.

This clone was observed a handful of times. This rearrangement joins TRBV30 to TRBJ1-3; D ambiguous. Per the germline V gene, CDR1 is GTSNPN and CDR2 is SVGIG (reference sequence). Trimming left V 1 base short and J 1 base short, with 11 bases between. This CDR3 spans 15 amino acids. For the CDR3, the DNA is TGTGCCTGGAGTGAGCGGCGGGAGTCTGGAAACACCATATATTTT. Its translation is CAWSERRESGNTIYF.

CDR3 coding DNA: TGTGCCAGCAGCCCATTCGGGGGGGGCTACGAGCAGTACTTC. This translates into CASSPFGGGYEQYF. V usage is TRBV6-2 or TRBV6-3 and J usage is TRBJ2-7; 8 nucleotides agree with TRBD2. Germline V gene sequence: CDR1 MNHEY, CDR2 SVGEGT. The CDR3 consists of 14 residues. J was trimmed by 3 bases and V by 6 bases; bases with no gene match: 7.

The sample holds a few counts of this clone. The J gene is TRBJ2-7, the V gene TRBV5-4, with 7 positions matching TRBD1. The V and J ends lost 3 bases and 0 bases, in that order; junction bases with no gene match: 6. The CDR3 covers 15 residues. CDR1 and CDR2 (germline): SGHNT, YYREEE (reference sequence). CDR3 bases: TGTGCCAGCAGCTACCGGGACAGCCTCTCCTACGAGCAGTACTTC. It encodes CASSYRDSLSYEQYF.

V gene TRBV30 combines with J gene TRBJ2-7; D is possibly TRBD1 (6 bases). Trimming shortened V by 1 base and J by 0 bases, and 16 bases separated the two germline ends. The germline V gene has CDR1 GTSNPN and CDR2 SVGIG (reference sequence). There are 16 residues in the CDR3. The CDR3 reads CAWSAAADSNSYEQYF. The CDR3, as DNA: TGTGCCTGGAGTGCCGCCGCGGACAGTAACTCCTACGAGCAGTACTTC.

This clone was observed once. V gene TRBV7-2 combines with J gene TRBJ1-3; no clear D. Germline assignment: CDR1 SGHTA and CDR2 FQGNSA. The CDR3 spans 17 residues. Trimming shortened V by 5 bases and J by 0 bases, and 17 bases separated the two germline ends. The CDR3 protein is CASSPRGGLFSGNTIYF. CDR3 coding DNA: TGTGCCAGCAGCCCGCGGGGAGGTCTTTTCTCTGGAAACACCATATATTTT.

This rearrangement joins TRBV3-1 (or the pseudogene TRBV3-2) to TRBJ2-1; 11 nucleotides match TRBD2. V trimming: 4 bases; J trimming: 1 base; junction bases outside the gene matches: 9. This CDR3 region has 18 residues. Germline CDR1 is LGHDT and CDR2 is YNNKEL (reference sequence). CDR3 sequence reads: CASSPQLWTSGSYNEQFF. The CDR3 nucleotides read TGTGCCAGCAGCCCCCAGTTGTGGACTAGCGGGTCCTACAATGAGCAGTTCTTC.

This rearrangement joins TRBV5-6 to TRBJ1-1; D gene uncertain. The CDR3 length is 13 residues. V was clipped by 2 bases and J by 5 bases, with 10 bases between them. CDR1 SGHDT and CDR2 YYEEEE come from the germline V gene. The CDR3 DNA reads TGTGCCAGCAGCTTCCCAGAATCTACTGAAGCTTTCTTT. Amino acid sequence: CASSFPESTEAFF.

V usage is TRBV28 and J usage is TRBJ2-7, with D perhaps TRBD1 (6 bases). V was clipped by 5 bases and J by 3 bases, with 14 bases between them. The CDR3 runs 14 residues. CDR1 is MDHEN, CDR2 SYDVKM, per germline. This chain's CDR3 is CASSAHRVLYEQYF. The CDR3 bases are TGTGCCAGCAGTGCACACAGGGTTCTCTACGAGCAGTACTTC.